This TCR beta chain was sequenced for a study of Graves' ophthalmopathy and Graves' hyperthyroidism. Study findings and constraints: Most thyroid-expanded clonotypes exceeding 0.001 frequency were also found in blood. Ophthalmopathy progression was predicted with 70% to 71% sensitivity and roughly 79% specificity.

Clinicians diagnosed using symptoms, serum thyroxine, TRAb, thyroid ultrasound and orbital computed tomography. A note on this clonotype: The antigen is unknown.

Trimming cost V 7 bases and J 5 bases, with 14 bases left between them. The CDR3 sequence is 13 residues long. Transcripts of RNA were the source for amplifying TCR beta CDR3 regions. The library came from an HTBI-primed first-round RT-PCR and a second-round multiplex PCR. Using its own MiXCR run on the multiplex PCR reads, TCRdb lists one record per CDR3 protein. Of 300,000 to 350,000 distinct CDR3 sequences listed, 15% to 20% are singletons. The rearrangement uses TRBV12-3 or TRBV12-4 and TRBJ2-5; possible D gene TRBD2, 6 bases. Specimen: peripheral blood. This TCR was recovered from an adult man with Graves' ophthalmopathy. CDR3 DNA sequence: TGTGCCAGCAATACCGGGAGCTGGGAGACCCAGTACTTC. As protein: CASNTGSWETQYF.